Below, 8 T cell receptor beta chains from the same sample are listed, as sequenced in a study of T-cell memory formation after mild COVID-19. TCRdb reprocessed the 5' RACE reads with MiXCR, giving one entry per CDR3 protein. The sample holds just under 550,000 distinct CDR3 sequences, roughly 22% seen once. Specimen: PBMCs or a T cell subset sorted from them (not recorded which). The receptor set was obtained from an adult woman who had mild COVID-19 (a few samples of this study predate the infection). Cell type and time point are not known.

There are a few counts of this clonotype. This chain uses TRBV12-3 or TRBV12-4 with TRBJ1-3; D is unresolved. Trimming pared 3 bases from V and 3 bases from J, leaving 9 bases between. The CDR3 covers 14 residues. The DNA for the CDR3 is TGTGCCAGCAGTTTTCCGGTTAATGGAAACACCATATATTTT. Translation: CASSFPVNGNTIYF.

The V gene is TRBV5-1, the J gene TRBJ1-1; D unclear. Trimming stripped 7 bases from V and 7 bases from J, with 20 bases between. This CDR3 spans 14 amino acids. Germline CDR1 is SGHRS and CDR2 is YFSETQ. The DNA for the CDR3 is TGCGCCAGCGCCGATTGGGGAGTAAAAAATGAAGCTTTCTTT. Translated: CASADWGVKNEAFF.

This clonotype was detected a few times. The J gene is TRBJ2-7, the V gene TRBV28, with 10 positions matching TRBD2. The CDR3 has 13 amino acids. Germline-derived CDR1 and CDR2 are MDHEN and SYDVKM. J lost 5 bases, V lost 10 bases, and 8 bases had no gene match. CDR3 amino acids: CATTSGINNEQYF. CDR3 in DNA: TGTGCCACCACTAGCGGGATAAACAACGAGCAGTACTTC.

This clonotype has a count of ten or more. The chain's CDR3 is CASSRTGASYEQYF. The CDR3 DNA is TGTGCCAGCAGCCGGACAGGGGCATCCTACGAGCAGTACTTC. V usage is TRBV19 and J usage is TRBJ2-7; 9 bases are shared with TRBD1. The CDR3 covers 14 residues. Germline lookup yields CDR1 LNHDA and CDR2 SQIVND (reference sequence). Trimming at V came to 9 bases and at J to 1 base, leaving 7 bases not matched to a gene.

This chain joins TRBV5-4 and TRBJ2-7, with 10 bases identical to TRBD2. Per germline, CDR1 SGHNT and CDR2 YYREEE (reference sequence). Unmatched junction bases numbered 9, after V lost 4 bases and J lost 5 bases. The CDR3 contains 15 residues. CDR3 sequence reads: CASSDLAGEANEQYF. DNA for the CDR3: TGTGCCAGCAGCGACCTAGCGGGGGAGGCGAACGAGCAGTACTTC.

Only a few counts were recorded for this clonotype. This chain links TRBV29-1 with TRBJ2-3; D perhaps matches TRBD1 (5 bases). This CDR3 contains 14 residues. Trimming pared 5 bases from V and 1 base from J, leaving 13 bases between. In germline, CDR1 is SQVTM, CDR2 ANQGSEA. DNA for the CDR3: TGCAGCGTTCGGCAAGGACACCGCACAGATACGCAGTATTTT. It encodes CSVRQGHRTDTQYF.

This clonotype was recorded many times. V gene TRBV2 combines with J gene TRBJ2-5, with D possibly TRBD1 on 6 matching bases. The CDR3 spans 14 residues. V lost 4 bases, J lost 5 bases, and 14 bases lay in between. Germline CDR1 SNHLY, CDR2 FYNNEI. CDR3: CASSVWGQEETQYF. The CDR3 DNA sequence: TGTGCCAGCAGTGTCTGGGGGCAGGAGGAGACCCAGTACTTC. The whole variable domain, filled in from reference TRBV2 and TRBJ2-5, reads EPEVTQTPSHQVTQMGQEVILRCVPISNHLYFYWYRQILGQKVEFLVSFYNNEISEKSEIFDDQFSVERPDGSNFTLKIRSTKLEDSAMYFCASSVWGQEETQYFGPGTRLLVL.

This clonotype was detected only a few times. This rearrangement joins TRBV7-9 to TRBJ1-3; D is uncertain. Trimming left V 5 bases short and J 2 bases short, with 13 bases between. This CDR3 has 15 amino acids. CDR1 and CDR2 (germline): SEHNR, FQNEAQ (reference sequence). The CDR3 DNA reads TGTGCCAGCAGCAGCCCCGACGGGGCTGGAAACACCATATATTTT. This translates into CASSSPDGAGNTIYF. The complete variable domain, with remaining parts taken from reference TRBV7-9 and TRBJ1-3, reads DTGVSQNPRHKITKRGQNVTFRCDPISEHNRLYWYRQTLGQGPEFLTYFQNEAQLEKSRLLSDRFSAERPKGSFSTLEIQRTEQGDSAMYLCASSSPDGAGNTIYFGEGSWLTVV.